The 22 T cell receptor beta chains below all came from one sample that was sequenced in a study of radiotherapy plus CTLA-4 blockade in lung cancer. Using immunoSEQ multiplex PCR, the repertoire was profiled, and TCRdb retains in-frame clones only, with some absent. This sample has tens of thousands of clones; around nine tenths occur once, and the top ten carry 16%. The material was peripheral blood, obtained from a patient treated with radiotherapy plus ipilimumab. These receptors came from a human donor with non-small cell lung cancer that progressed on radiotherapy plus ipilimumab.

The V and J genes are TRBV25-1 and TRBJ1-2; D is unclear. Per germline, CDR1 MGHDK and CDR2 SYGVNS. This CDR3 has 15 residues. Trimming removed 5 bases from V and 4 bases from J, with 17 bases in between. CDR3 residues: CASSPGPRPSYGYTF. The CDR3 nucleotides read TGTGCCAGCAGTCCCGGGCCGAGACCAAGCTATGGCTACACCTTC.

The V call is TRBV14, the J call TRBJ2-1; weak D call: TRBD2 (5 bases). CDR1 and CDR2 from the germline V gene are SGHDN and FVKESK. The length of the CDR3 is 14 residues. V shed 4 bases and J shed 8 bases, with 15 bases lying between them. CDR3: CASSPGLVLDEQFF. The CDR3, as DNA: TGTGCCAGCAGCCCCGGACTCGTACTGGATGAGCAGTTCTTC. Complete variable domain (other parts from reference TRBV14 and TRBJ2-1): EAGVTQFPSHSVIEKGQTVTLRCDPISGHDNLYWYRRVMGKEIKFLLHFVKESKQDESGMPNNRFLAERTGGTYSTLKVQPAELEDSGVYFCASSPGLVLDEQFFGPGTRLTVL.

The rearrangement links TRBV5-1 to TRBJ1-1; the D is unclear. CDR1 is SGHRS and CDR2 is YFSETQ in the germline V gene. The CDR3 runs 13 residues. V was trimmed by 0 bases and J by 3 bases, leaving 6 bases between them. In DNA, the CDR3 is TGCGCCAGCAGCTTGGAAATGTACACTGAAGCTTTCTTT. This sequence encodes CASSLEMYTEAFF. Full variable domain (rest looked up from reference TRBV5-1 and TRBJ1-1): KAGVTQTPRYLIKTRGQQVTLSCSPISGHRSVSWYQQTPGQGLQFLFEYFSETQRNKGNFPGRFSGRQFSNSRSEMNVSTLELGDSALYLCASSLEMYTEAFFGQGTRLTVV.

The chain is built from TRBV30 and TRBJ1-5; 11 bases align to TRBD1. CDR3 length: 14 residues. Per the germline V gene, CDR1 is GTSNPN and CDR2 is SVGIG (reference sequence). V dropped 3 bases and J dropped 9; count of bases not matched to a gene: 7. The CDR3 loop is CAWSRGQGGLPQHF. In DNA form, the CDR3 reads TGTGCCTGGAGCCGGGGACAGGGGGGATTGCCCCAGCATTTT.

This clone turned up a few times. The V gene is TRBV28, the J gene TRBJ2-3; D call uncertain. The CDR3 spans 13 residues. V dropped 2 bases and J dropped 10 bases, with 13 bases sitting between them. The germline gives CDR1 MDHEN, CDR2 SYDVKM. CDR3 sequence reads: CASSLPGAFAQYF. The CDR3 region has the DNA TGTGCCAGCAGTTTACCAGGAGCGTTTGCGCAGTATTTT.

The J gene is TRBJ2-1, the V gene TRBV18, with 9 bases matching TRBD2. Germline trimming cut 3 bases from V and 2 bases from J; bases unmatched to any gene: 5. Germline-derived CDR1 and CDR2 are KGHSH and LQKENI. The length of the CDR3 is 16 residues. CDR3 sequence (DNA): TGTGCCAGCTCACCCGCAGCGGGAGGCACCTACAATGAGCAGTTCTTC. It codes for CASSPAAGGTYNEQFF.

V is TRBV18 and J is TRBJ1-1; possible D gene TRBD1, 6 bases. The CDR3 spans 13 residues. The ends were cut back, 5 bases at V and 3 bases at J, with 10 bases in the middle. Germline CDR1 reads KGHSH; CDR2 reads LQKENI. Written as DNA, the CDR3 is TGTGCCAGCTCAGTACAGGGTTACACTGAAGCTTTCTTT. This translates into CASSVQGYTEAFF.

The V and J genes are TRBV6-1 and TRBJ1-4, with 9 bases identical to TRBD1. Germline-derived CDR1 and CDR2 are MNHNS and SASEGT. The CDR3 is 13 amino acids. Trimming took 6 bases from V and 12 from J; bases not matched to a gene: 8. The DNA for the CDR3 is TGTGCCAGCAGGGAACAGGGGGCGGGGGAACTGTTTTTT. This sequence encodes CASREQGAGELFF.

This sequence joins TRBV5-1 and TRBJ2-7; D unclear. Trimming pared 0 bases from V and 5 bases from J, leaving 12 bases between. The V gene's germline CDR1 is SGHRS and CDR2 YFSETQ. This CDR3 spans 14 amino acids. CDR3 amino acids: CASSLASRFDEQYF. Written as DNA, the CDR3 is TGCGCCAGCAGCTTGGCCTCCAGGTTTGACGAGCAGTACTTC.

This chain uses TRBV7-2 with TRBJ2-7, with D hard to call. Germline V gene sequence: CDR1 SGHTA, CDR2 FQGNSA. The CDR3 totals 12 residues. The V gene lost 5 bases and the J gene lost 4 bases, with 9 bases spanning the gap. The DNA of the CDR3 is TGTGCCAGCAGCGTCCCGAGGTACGAGCAGTACTTC. Encoded protein: CASSVPRYEQYF. The full variable domain, rest sourced from reference TRBV7-2 and TRBJ2-7, is GAGVSQSPSNKVTEKGKDVELRCDPISGHTALYWYRQSLGQGLEFLIYFQGNSAPDKSGLPSDRFSAERTGGSVSTLTIQRTQQEDSAVYLCASSVPRYEQYFGPGTRLTVT.

The chain recombines TRBV4-3 with TRBJ2-3; D perhaps matches TRBD2 (6 bases). V gave up 0 bases and J gave up 3 bases, with 10 bases separating them. Germline V gene lookup returns CDR1 LGHNA and CDR2 YSLEER. The CDR3 contains 15 residues. The CDR3 loop is CASSQDRDSTDTQYF. As DNA, the CDR3 is TGCGCCAGCAGCCAAGACCGGGACTCGACAGATACGCAGTATTTT.

This rearrangement joins TRBV29-1 to TRBJ1-2, with D perhaps TRBD1 (6 bases). The germline V and J ends were trimmed by 0 bases and 5 bases, with 22 bases remaining between them. Germline V CDR1 and CDR2: SQVTM, ANQGSEA. The CDR3 is 17 residues long. CDR3 sequence (DNA): TGCAGCGTTGAAGATCTTCCGGGGGCCAGCGGGAGATATGGCTACACCTTC. This encodes CSVEDLPGASGRYGYTF.

The gene calls are TRBV7-2 and TRBJ2-2; 10 bases agree with TRBD2. The CDR3 is made up of 18 amino acids. CDR1 is SGHTA and CDR2 is FQGNSA in the germline V gene. The trim removed 2 bases at V and 6 bases at J, leaving 12 bases unmatched. CDR3 nucleotides: TGTGCCAGCAGCTTAAGCAGAGGCAGCGGGAGGGCTGCCGGGGAGCTGTTTTTT. Amino acid sequence: CASSLSRGSGRAAGELFF.

Here the CDR3 reads CSVEILYEQYF. The CDR3 DNA is TGCAGCGTTGAAATTCTTTACGAGCAGTACTTC. The rearrangement links TRBV29-1 to TRBJ2-7; D gene unclear. CDR1 is SQVTM and CDR2 is ANQGSEA in the germline V gene. Trimming removed 2 bases at V and 4 bases at J, with 6 bases between. The CDR3 extends over 11 amino acids.

This chain links TRBV28 with TRBJ1-2, with 8 bases aligning to TRBD1. The CDR3 is 15 amino acids. Germline CDR1 is MDHEN and CDR2 is SYDVKM. The V and J ends lost 6 bases and 4 bases, in that order; junction bases with no gene match: 10. The CDR3 DNA follows: TGTGCCAGCAGGGCCCCAGGGGGCGGCGGCTATGGCTACACCTTC. Amino acids: CASRAPGGGGYGYTF.

This chain uses TRBV5-1 with TRBJ2-3; possibly TRBD2 for D (7 bases). The CDR3 consists of 15 residues. Per germline, CDR1 SGHRS and CDR2 YFSETQ. V lost 4 bases, J lost 5 bases, and 17 bases lay in between. The CDR3: CASSGGAPRVDTQYF. The CDR3 nucleotides read TGCGCCAGCAGCGGGGGGGCCCCCAGGGTAGATACGCAGTATTTT. Drawing the rest from reference TRBV5-1 and TRBJ2-3, the complete variable domain is KAGVTQTPRYLIKTRGQQVTLSCSPISGHRSVSWYQQTPGQGLQFLFEYFSETQRNKGNFPGRFSGRQFSNSRSEMNVSTLELGDSALYLCASSGGAPRVDTQYFGPGTRLTVL.

CDR3 sequence: CASSIGTTETQYF. In DNA form, the CDR3 reads TGCGCCAGCAGCATAGGGACTACCGAAACGCAGTATTTT. This chain uses TRBV10-1 with TRBJ2-3; 7 nucleotides align to TRBD2. Germline CDR1 is WNHNN and CDR2 is SYGVQD (reference sequence). After removal of 6 bases from V and 9 bases from J, the junction contained 9 bases not matched to a gene. This CDR3 is 13 amino acids long.

The gene calls are TRBV5-1 and TRBJ2-3; the D gene is possibly TRBD2 (5 bases). The CDR3 has 14 amino acids. Trimming removed 0 bases from V and 10 bases from J, with 15 bases in between. The V gene's germline CDR1 is SGHRS and CDR2 YFSETQ. CDR3 DNA: TGCGCCAGCAGCTTGGAGAATCCCCGCGGGCCGCAGTATTTT. Translation gives CASSLENPRGPQYF.

DNA of the CDR3: TGTGCCAGCAGCCAGCCAAAGACAGGGGAAAATGAAGCTTTCTTT. Amino acids: CASSQPKTGENEAFF. This chain links TRBV6-6 with TRBJ1-1; TRBD1 agrees at 8 bases. The CDR3 contains 15 residues. Germline V gene sequence: CDR1 MNHNY, CDR2 SVGAGI (reference sequence). Trimming at V came to 6 bases and at J to 7 bases, leaving 13 bases not matched to a gene.

The rearrangement joins TRBV6-6 to TRBJ2-2, with TRBD1 matching 9 bases. V gave up 1 base and J gave up 5 bases; unmatched junction bases: 5. Per germline, CDR1 MNHNY and CDR2 SVGAGI (reference sequence). This CDR3 comprises 16 residues. The CDR3 DNA sequence: TGTGCCAGCAGTTACTGGGACAGGGACCGGACCGGGGAGCTGTTTTTT. Amino acids: CASSYWDRDRTGELFF.

The chain is built from TRBV5-1 and TRBJ1-5; 10 nucleotides align to TRBD1. CDR3 size: 16 residues. Per the germline V gene, CDR1 is SGHRS and CDR2 is YFSETQ. V dropped 0 bases and J dropped 5; count of bases not matched to a gene: 5. The CDR3: CASSLAPTGGDQPQHF. DNA for the CDR3: TGCGCCAGCAGCTTGGCCCCGACAGGGGGCGATCAGCCCCAGCATTTT.

This sequence joins TRBV29-1 and TRBJ2-2; 13 bases match TRBD2. With V trimmed by 4 bases and J by 7 bases, 9 bases remained unmatched. The CDR3 spans 16 residues. Germline V gives CDR1 SQVTM, CDR2 ANQGSEA. The CDR3 DNA is TGCAGCGTTGCAAGGACTAGCGGGAGCGGTGGCGGGGAGCTGTTTTTT. This sequence encodes CSVARTSGSGGGELFF.